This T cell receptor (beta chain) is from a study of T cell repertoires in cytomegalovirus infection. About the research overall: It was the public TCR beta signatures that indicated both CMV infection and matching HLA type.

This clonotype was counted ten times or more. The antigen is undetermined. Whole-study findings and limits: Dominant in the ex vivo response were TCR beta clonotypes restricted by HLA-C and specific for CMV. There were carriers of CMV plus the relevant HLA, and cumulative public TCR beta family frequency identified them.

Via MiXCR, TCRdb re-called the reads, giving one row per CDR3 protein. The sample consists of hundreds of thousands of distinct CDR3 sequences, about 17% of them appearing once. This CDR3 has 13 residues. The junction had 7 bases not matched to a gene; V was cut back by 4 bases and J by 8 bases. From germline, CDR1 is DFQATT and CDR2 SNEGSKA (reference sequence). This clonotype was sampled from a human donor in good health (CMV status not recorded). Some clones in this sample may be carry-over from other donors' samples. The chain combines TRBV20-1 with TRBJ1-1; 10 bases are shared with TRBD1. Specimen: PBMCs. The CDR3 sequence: CSAMATGGLEAFF. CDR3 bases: TGCAGTGCTATGGCGACAGGGGGCCTGGAAGCTTTCTTT.